These 30 T cell receptor beta chains were sequenced from one sample in a study of blood T cell repertoires in COVID-19. Method: immunoSEQ multiplex PCR; TCRdb's copy keeps in-frame clones and lacks some. Of around 280,000 clones listed, approximately 86% are singletons. Sequencing used peripheral blood. Source of these receptors: a woman aged 25 to 39 who had recovered from COVID-19.

V and J are TRBV5-1 and TRBJ2-1; 8 bases are a match to TRBD1. Trimming cost V 4 bases and J 7 bases; bases outside gene matches: 7. This CDR3 region has 14 residues. The germline V gene encodes CDR1 SGHRS and CDR2 YFSETQ. Here the CDR3 DNA reads TGCGCCAGCAGCACCGACAGGGGCGCTAATGAGCAGTTCTTC. Translation gives CASSTDRGANEQFF.

The rearrangement links TRBV5-8 to TRBJ1-4; the match to TRBD1 covers 7 bases. The CDR3 totals 16 residues. The V segment lost 4 bases and the J segment 2 bases; nucleotides outside the gene matches: 8. Germline assignment: CDR1 SGHTS and CDR2 YDEGEE. The CDR3 loop is CASSPGQKGTNEKLFF. The CDR3 region has the DNA TGTGCCAGCAGCCCGGGACAGAAGGGGACTAATGAAAAACTGTTTTTT.

The V call is TRBV19, the J call TRBJ2-5, with 11 bases aligning to TRBD1. The germline CDR1 and CDR2 sequences are LNHDA and SQIVND (reference sequence). J gave up 7 bases and V 7 bases, and 5 bases lay outside the gene matches. The CDR3 loop spans 13 amino acids. The CDR3 protein is CASTPGQGGTQYF. For the CDR3, the DNA is TGTGCCAGTACACCGGGACAGGGGGGGACCCAGTACTTC.

This chain links TRBV12-3 or TRBV12-4 with TRBJ1-1; D is uncertain. Between the trimmed V and J ends, which lost 5 bases and 7 bases, there was a span of 14 bases. The CDR3 spans 13 residues. Written as DNA, the CDR3 is TGTGCCAGCAGTCCCCGAGGCGGGGATGAAGCTTTCTTT. Its translation: CASSPRGGDEAFF.

V and J are TRBV7-3 and TRBJ2-3, with 9 bases identical to TRBD1. The CDR3 has 13 residues. After removal of 9 bases from V and 10 bases from J, the junction contained 11 bases not matched to a gene. Per the germline V gene, CDR1 is SGHTA and CDR2 is FQGTGA. CDR3: CASGRDRANAQYF. CDR3 sequence (DNA): TGTGCCAGTGGCCGGGACAGGGCCAATGCGCAGTATTTT.

Points on this clone: The junction differs from germline at one of its ends, possibly a read error. The rearrangement links TRBV7-9 to TRBJ1-5, with TRBD1 as a possible D gene (6 bases). CDR1 is SEHNR, CDR2 FQNEAQ, per germline (reference sequence). The CDR3 sequence is 17 residues long. As DNA, the CDR3 is TGTGCCAGCAGCCTAGCAAGGACAGCCTCTAGCAATCAGCCCCAGCATTTT. It encodes CASSLARTASSNQPQHF.

This clone was observed a single time. J is TRBJ2-2 and V is TRBV5-6; D gene unclear. V gave up 3 bases and J gave up 1 base, with 7 bases separating them. Germline V CDR1 and CDR2: SGHDT, YYEEEE. The CDR3 length is 14 residues. CDR3 region: CASSYRQNTGELFF. The CDR3 DNA reads TGTGCCAGCAGCTACCGACAGAACACCGGGGAGCTGTTTTTT.

The J gene is TRBJ1-5, the V gene TRBV2; D ambiguous. The V gene lost 7 bases and the J gene lost 3 bases, with 13 bases spanning the gap. The germline CDR1 and CDR2 sequences are SNHLY and FYNNEI. The CDR3 is 14 residues long. CDR3 protein: CASIDWRHNQPQHF. The CDR3 DNA sequence: TGTGCCAGCATTGATTGGCGGCACAATCAGCCCCAGCATTTT.

The chain combines TRBV7-8 with TRBJ2-3; TRBD2 matches at 9 bases. The V segment lost 3 bases and the J segment 5 bases; nucleotides outside the gene matches: 6. The CDR3 contains 15 residues. From germline, CDR1 is SGHVS and CDR2 FQNEAQ. Written as DNA, the CDR3 is TGTGCCAGCAGCTTGGGCGGGGGGGCTGGAGATACGCAGTATTTT. Protein: CASSLGGGAGDTQYF.

The chain combines TRBV20-1 with TRBJ1-2; D gene ambiguous. V lost 3 bases and J lost 3, with 17 bases in between. Germline V CDR1 and CDR2: DFQATT, SNEGSKA (reference sequence). This CDR3 is 15 amino acids long. The CDR3 coding sequence is TGCAGTGCTAGTGATTCAGGCCGGGGAGACTATGGCTACACCTTC. Translated: CSASDSGRGDYGYTF.

V gene TRBV4-1 combines with J gene TRBJ2-3; TRBD1 might be the D (5 bases). Trimming removed 6 bases at V and 2 bases at J, with 12 bases between. The CDR3 has 14 residues. The germline CDR1 and CDR2 sequences are MGHRA and YSYEKL. CDR3 bases: TGCGCCAGCAGTTTAGGGGCGTACACAGATACGCAGTATTTT. Amino acids: CASSLGAYTDTQYF.

The rearrangement joins TRBV5-8 to TRBJ1-2; TRBD1 matches 8 bases. The CDR3 is made up of 19 amino acids. V dropped 0 bases and J dropped 5; count of bases not matched to a gene: 18. The germline CDR1 and CDR2 sequences are SGHTS and YDEGEE. The CDR3 loop is CASSLADLGTGDATYGYTF. The CDR3 coding sequence is TGTGCCAGCAGCTTGGCTGATCTCGGGACAGGCGATGCTACATATGGCTACACCTTC. The variable domain in full, with the rest retrieved from reference TRBV5-8 and TRBJ1-2, is EAGVTQSPTHLIKTRGQQATLRCSPISGHTSVYWYQQALGLGLQFLLWYDEGEERNRGNFPPRFSGRQFPNYSSELNVNALELEDSALYLCASSLADLGTGDATYGYTFGSGTRLTVV.

J is TRBJ2-3 and V is TRBV10-3, with 8 positions matching TRBD2. The length of the CDR3 is 15 residues. Germline V gene sequence: CDR1 ENHRY, CDR2 SYGVKD. Trimming cost V 2 bases and J 5 bases; bases outside gene matches: 6. The CDR3 bases are TGTGCCATCAGTGAGCGGGGGGGCGTAATAGATACGCAGTATTTT. This gives the protein CAISERGGVIDTQYF.

The chain carries TRBV19 and TRBJ2-2, with D possibly matching TRBD2 (5 bases). Germline CDR1 LNHDA, CDR2 SQIVND (reference sequence). CDR3 length equals 14 residues. The V gene lost 10 bases and the J gene lost 0 bases, with 12 bases spanning the gap. For the CDR3, the DNA is TGTGCCACTCGCCGAGGGTCGAACACCGGGGAGCTGTTTTTT. Translating it yields CATRRGSNTGELFF. Full variable domain (missing parts from reference TRBV19 and TRBJ2-2): DGGITQSPKYLFRKEGQNVTLSCEQNLNHDAMYWYRQDPGQGLRLIYYSQIVNDFQKGDIAEGYSVSREKKESFPLTVTSAQKNPTAFYLCATRRGSNTGELFFGEGSRLTVL.

V is TRBV21-1 and J is TRBJ2-5; TRBD2, as called in the table, went unchecked against the DNA. TRBV21-1 is assigned pseudogene status. This CDR3 is built from 17 residues. This chain's CDR3 is CASSKEGLAGIQETQYF. CDR3 nucleotide sequence: TGTGCCAGCAGCAAAGAAGGCCTAGCGGGAATCCAAGAGACCCAGTACTTC.

This CDR3 reads CASSLRGPNTEAFF. Here the CDR3 DNA reads TGTGCCAGCAGCTTAAGGGGGCCCAACACTGAAGCTTTCTTT. The genes are TRBV11-3 and TRBJ1-1; 7 nucleotides match TRBD1. Germline CDR1 and CDR2: SGHNT and YENEEA. Trimming at V came to 2 bases and at J to 2 bases, leaving 2 bases not matched to a gene. The CDR3 contains 14 residues.

This clone has only one observation. The chain joins TRBV6-2 or TRBV6-3 to TRBJ2-7, with D maybe TRBD2 (5 bases). V was clipped by 6 bases and J by 7 bases, with 10 bases between them. Germline V gives CDR1 MNHEY, CDR2 SVGEGT. The CDR3 spans 11 residues. The CDR3 coding sequence is TGTGCCAGCAGCCTTTCGGGGGAGCAGTACTTC. Amino acid sequence: CASSLSGEQYF.

The gene calls are TRBV10-3 and TRBJ1-1; TRBD1 matches at 9 bases. The CDR3 loop spans 14 amino acids. V was pared by 7 bases and J by 1 base, with 4 bases of the junction left unmatched. The germline CDR1 and CDR2 sequences are ENHRY and SYGVKD. CDR3 coding DNA: TGTGCCATCACCGAGGGACAGGGGAACACTGAAGCTTTCTTT. It encodes CAITEGQGNTEAFF.

This clone was seen a single time. The genes are TRBV7-2 and TRBJ2-7, with D maybe TRBD1 (5 bases). In germline, CDR1 is SGHTA, CDR2 FQGNSA. Between the trimmed V and J ends, which lost 4 bases and 4 bases, there was a span of 14 bases. This CDR3 has 14 amino acids. The CDR3 nucleotides are TGTGCCAGCAGCTCCCAAGGGGAACCTTACGAGCAGTACTTC. Its protein product is CASSSQGEPYEQYF.

V usage is TRBV14 and J usage is TRBJ2-7; 7 bases fit TRBD1. Germline values: CDR1 SGHDN, CDR2 FVKESK. The CDR3 runs to 16 residues. V trimming: 1 base; J trimming: 6 bases; junction bases outside the gene matches: 12. The CDR3 here is CASSQVAGTVSGEQYF. The CDR3 nucleotides read TGTGCCAGCAGCCAAGTCGCCGGGACAGTCTCGGGCGAGCAGTACTTC.

In this sample, this clone turned up once. J is TRBJ1-2 and V is TRBV7-9, with a possible D match to TRBD1 (6 bases). Germline values: CDR1 SEHNR, CDR2 FQNEAQ (reference sequence). The V end was cut by 1 base, the J end by 3 bases, with 9 bases between. The CDR3 length is 14 residues. This CDR3 reads CASSLDAGDYGYTF. The CDR3 nucleotides read TGTGCCAGCAGCTTAGATGCAGGGGACTATGGCTACACCTTC.

V usage is TRBV7-9 and J usage is TRBJ1-1; maybe TRBD1 (5 bases). Trimming left V 1 base short and J 3 bases short, with 12 bases between. Germline V gene sequence: CDR1 SEHNR, CDR2 FQNEAQ (reference sequence). The CDR3 has 15 amino acids. Written as DNA, the CDR3 is TGTGCCAGCAGCTTAGTTGGGGGGAAGGACACTGAAGCTTTCTTT. Its protein product is CASSLVGGKDTEAFF.

This clone came up a few times. This chain connects TRBV6-1 to TRBJ2-7; D might be TRBD1 (7 bases). Germline V gene lookup returns CDR1 MNHNS and CDR2 SASEGT. Trimming removed 2 bases from V and 5 bases from J, with 19 bases in between. The CDR3 is 16 amino acids. The CDR3: CASSENGWRGLNEQYF. The CDR3 nucleotides read TGTGCCAGCAGTGAAAATGGCTGGAGGGGGCTCAACGAGCAGTACTTC.

This clone was seen only a few times. The V call is TRBV12-3 or TRBV12-4, the J call TRBJ1-5, with a tentative D call TRBD1 (5 bases). CDR3 size: 13 residues. V lost 6 bases and J lost 5, with 11 bases in between. The CDR3 DNA sequence: TGTGCCAGCAGCACCATCAGGGATCAGCCCCAGCATTTT. Its protein is CASSTIRDQPQHF.

The CDR3 spells CASSGAAGEFYEQYF. The DNA of the CDR3 is TGTGCCAGCAGTGGGGCAGCAGGTGAATTCTACGAGCAGTACTTC. The chain combines TRBV28 with TRBJ2-7; a possible D gene is TRBD1 (5 bases). The germline V gene encodes CDR1 MDHEN and CDR2 SYDVKM. Trimming shortened V by 5 bases and J by 3 bases, and 17 bases separated the two germline ends. This CDR3 contains 15 residues.

On this clone itself: The sample carries other DNA sequences with the same CDR3. This chain uses TRBV28 with TRBJ2-7, with D possibly being TRBD2 (6 bases). The germline V gene encodes CDR1 MDHEN and CDR2 SYDVKM. This CDR3 contains 14 residues. Trimming left V 3 bases short and J 0 bases short, with 9 bases between. The CDR3 DNA reads as TGTGCCAGCAGTTTGGCGGGAAGCTCCTACGAGCAGTACTTC. Translated: CASSLAGSSYEQYF.

V and J are TRBV19 and TRBJ2-7; 8 nucleotides match TRBD2. This CDR3 has 16 amino acids. The V gene end was trimmed by 1 base and the J gene end by 4 bases; junction bases not matched to a gene: 9. Per germline, CDR1 LNHDA and CDR2 SQIVND (reference sequence). For the CDR3, the DNA is TGTGCCAGTAGTATAGGTTTGGCGGGAGGAGTATACGAGCAGTACTTC. The encoded protein is CASSIGLAGGVYEQYF.

Comment on this clone: Distinct nucleotide sequences in the sample also encode this CDR3. The chain joins TRBV5-1 to TRBJ1-5; 7 bases agree with TRBD1. Germline CDR1 SGHRS, CDR2 YFSETQ. The CDR3 runs 13 residues. V was clipped by 4 bases and J by 6 bases; unmatched bases: 4. CDR3 sequence (DNA): TGCGCCAGCAGCCTGGGACAGTCTCAGCCCCAGCATTTT. It codes for CASSLGQSQPQHF.

The rearrangement uses TRBV7-2 and TRBJ1-4, with 7 positions matching TRBD1. The trim removed 6 bases at V and 5 bases at J, leaving 6 bases unmatched. CDR3 length equals 14 residues. Per germline, CDR1 SGHTA and CDR2 FQGNSA. CDR3 region: CASSPQGRNEKLFF. DNA of the CDR3: TGTGCCAGCAGTCCACAGGGGAGGAATGAAAAACTGTTTTTT.

The chain has TRBV10-1 and TRBJ2-5; 10 bases align to TRBD1. Germline assignment: CDR1 WNHNN and CDR2 SYGVQD (reference sequence). The CDR3 is made up of 14 amino acids. V lost 7 bases and J lost 5; bases outside the gene matches: 7. The CDR3 DNA reads TGCGCCAGCAACACCGGGACAGGGGCCGAGACCCAGTACTTC. This codes for CASNTGTGAETQYF.